One and the same sample provided the 18 T cell receptor beta chains below, sequenced in a study of early T cells in non-severe SARS-CoV-2 infection. In TCRdb, the 5' RACE reads were re-called with MiXCR into one record per CDR3 protein. The sample lists tens of thousands of distinct CDR3 sequences, around 5.8% occurring once. Sequencing was done on a sample of whole blood. The receptors originated from an adult who was a healthcare worker with PCR-confirmed SARS-CoV-2 infection or an uninfected control (not recorded which).

This clonotype was seen repeatedly, ten times or more. The chain recombines TRBV7-8 with TRBJ2-2, with D uncertain. The CDR3 extends over 13 amino acids. Trimming took 5 bases from V and 5 from J, leaving 9 bases between them. The germline gives CDR1 SGHVS, CDR2 FQNEAQ. The DNA for the CDR3 is TGTGCCAGCAGCCCAGTGGGTACCGGGGAGCTGTTTTTT. Translated: CASSPVGTGELFF.

Only a few counts were recorded for this clonotype. The chain combines TRBV19 with TRBJ2-1; 11 bases agree with TRBD2. CDR3 length: 16 residues. V dropped 3 bases and J dropped 8; count of bases not matched to a gene: 9. Germline V gene lookup returns CDR1 LNHDA and CDR2 SQIVND (reference sequence). In DNA, the CDR3 is TGTGCCAGTAGTATCGGGGGTAGCGGGAGGGGCCATGAGCAGTTCTTC. Translating gives CASSIGGSGRGHEQFF.

This clonotype was recorded at least ten times. The chain joins TRBV20-1 to TRBJ1-4, with a tentative D call TRBD1 (5 bases). V was pared by 5 bases and J by 0 bases, with 7 bases between. Germline loops: CDR1 DFQATT, CDR2 SNEGSKA (reference sequence). This CDR3 is built from 13 residues. CDR3 protein: CSARTTTNEKLFF. In DNA, the CDR3 is TGCAGTGCTCGGACAACAACTAATGAAAAACTGTTTTTT.

This clonotype was detected many times. The chain recombines TRBV20-1 with TRBJ2-7; 7 nucleotides line up with TRBD1. Germline CDR1 DFQATT, CDR2 SNEGSKA (reference sequence). Trimming took 0 bases from V and 6 from J; bases not matched to a gene: 14. The CDR3 is made up of 16 amino acids. The CDR3 spells CSARDRVRDRKSEQYF. For the CDR3, the DNA is TGCAGTGCTAGAGATCGGGTCCGGGACAGAAAGTCCGAGCAGTACTTC.

This clonotype appeared many times. The CDR3 region has the DNA TGCAGTGCCAAAGTTGGGGGCCGAGACACCGGGGAGCTGTTTTTT. The encoded protein is CSAKVGGRDTGELFF. The chain carries TRBV20-1 and TRBJ2-2; D is possibly TRBD1 (6 bases). Per germline, CDR1 DFQATT and CDR2 SNEGSKA (reference sequence). Trimming cost V 6 bases and J 3 bases, with 17 bases left between them. The CDR3 spans 15 residues.

This clonotype was counted many times. The V gene is TRBV7-9, the J gene TRBJ2-4; 10 bases are a match to TRBD2. Germline V gene sequence: CDR1 SEHNR, CDR2 FQNEAQ (reference sequence). The CDR3 is made up of 14 amino acids. Trimming removed 3 bases from V and 11 bases from J; junction bases left unmatched: 7. For the CDR3, the DNA is TGTGCCAGCAGCTTTGGGGACAGCGGGAGGGTTCAGTACTTC. This encodes CASSFGDSGRVQYF.

This clonotype was detected ten times or more. The V gene is TRBV20-1, the J gene TRBJ1-2, with 12 bases matching TRBD1. Germline V gives CDR1 DFQATT, CDR2 SNEGSKA (reference sequence). J lost 8 bases, V lost 5 bases, and 6 bases had no gene match. The CDR3 consists of 13 residues. The DNA for the CDR3 is TGCAGTGCTGGGGACAGGGGGCAGCAGGGCTACACCTTC. It is translated as CSAGDRGQQGYTF.

In this sample, this clonotype turned up many times. The chain is built from TRBV19 and TRBJ2-1; D gene ambiguous. CDR1 LNHDA and CDR2 SQIVND come from the germline V gene (reference sequence). With 5 bases removed from V and 7 bases from J, the gap between germline ends came to 9 bases. CDR3 size: 12 residues. This CDR3 is CASSARGNEQFF. CDR3 in DNA: TGTGCCAGTAGTGCCCGTGGGAATGAGCAGTTCTTC. Full variable domain (remainder filled in from reference TRBV19 and TRBJ2-1): DGGITQSPKYLFRKEGQNVTLSCEQNLNHDAMYWYRQDPGQGLRLIYYSQIVNDFQKGDIAEGYSVSREKKESFPLTVTSAQKNPTAFYLCASSARGNEQFFGPGTRLTVL.

This clonotype was picked up many times. The chain couples TRBV15 to TRBJ2-1; 7 positions agree with TRBD2. The CDR3 loop spans 18 amino acids. The V gene end was trimmed by 0 bases and the J gene end by 6 bases; junction bases not matched to a gene: 14. Germline CDR1 and CDR2: LNHNV and YYDKDF (reference sequence). In DNA form, the CDR3 reads TGTGCCACCAGCAGAGAGTATCAGGGCGGGAGTCAATTCAATGAGCAGTTCTTC. This translates into CATSREYQGGSQFNEQFF.

In its sample, this clonotype was seen many times. The CDR3 carries no conserved terminal phenylalanine or tryptophan, so it likely arises from a read error. The DNA is left out, because the CDR3 cannot be placed on it with certainty; the CDR3 is given as TCRdb lists it. V usage is TRBV11-2 and J usage is TRBJ2-1; the listed D gene, TRBD2, was not tested against the DNA. Germline V CDR1 and CDR2: SGHAT, FQNNGV. The CDR3 has 14 residues if both end residues are counted. The CDR3 here is CASSLGGLAGAPRV.

This clonotype was recorded at least ten times. The chain links TRBV20-1 to TRBJ1-5; a weak D match, TRBD1 (6 bases). CDR3 length: 16 amino acids. Germline V gene sequence: CDR1 DFQATT, CDR2 SNEGSKA (reference sequence). The V and J ends lost 3 bases and 3 bases respectively, with 18 bases between them. The CDR3 loop reads CSASPSRQDPNQPQHF. CDR3 sequence (DNA): TGCAGTGCTAGCCCGTCCCGACAGGACCCCAATCAGCCCCAGCATTTT.

This clonotype occurred many times. This chain links TRBV19 with TRBJ1-2; D uncertain. Germline CDR1 is LNHDA and CDR2 is SQIVND (reference sequence). The CDR3 has 13 amino acids. V was cut by 6 bases and J by 8 bases, with 16 bases left in between. CDR3 region: CASSDLWLPGYTF. In DNA form, the CDR3 reads TGTGCCAGTAGCGATTTGTGGCTCCCCGGCTACACCTTC.

This clonotype came up many times. This rearrangement joins TRBV5-1 to TRBJ1-5; a weak D match, TRBD1 (6 bases). CDR1 is SGHRS, CDR2 YFSETQ, per germline. Trimming removed 0 bases at V and 4 bases at J, with 11 bases between. The CDR3 contains 15 residues. In DNA form, the CDR3 reads TGCGCCAGCAGCTTGGAAACAGGGAGAAATCAGCCCCAGCATTTT. Translating gives CASSLETGRNQPQHF.

Ten or more counts support this clonotype. V and J are TRBV4-2 and TRBJ2-7, with D unresolved. The CDR3 has 14 residues. Trimming pared 1 base from V and 3 bases from J, leaving 10 bases between. Germline lookup yields CDR1 LGHNA and CDR2 YNFKEQ. Written as DNA, the CDR3 is TGTGCCAGCAGCCAAGCCGGACGCAGCTACGAGCAGTACTTC. It is translated as CASSQAGRSYEQYF.

This clonotype was seen at least ten times. The chain carries TRBV6-1 and TRBJ2-1; tentatively, D is TRBD2 (6 bases). Germline-derived CDR1 and CDR2 are MNHNS and SASEGT. CDR3 length: 14 residues. V lost 1 base to trimming and J lost 9 bases, with 13 bases between them. The CDR3 spells CASSEGLGRGEQFF. The DNA for the CDR3 is TGTGCCAGCAGTGAAGGATTGGGGCGGGGTGAGCAGTTCTTC.

CDR3 coding DNA: TGTGCCAGTCGGACAGATAACACCGGGGAGCTGTTTTTT. It yields the protein CASRTDNTGELFF. J is TRBJ2-2 and V is TRBV19, with D possibly matching TRBD1 (6 bases). From germline, CDR1 is LNHDA and CDR2 SQIVND (reference sequence). The CDR3 totals 13 residues. The V gene lost 8 bases and the J gene lost 2 bases, with 9 bases spanning the gap.

In its sample, this clonotype was seen many times. The J gene is TRBJ2-3, the V gene TRBV20-1; possibly TRBD1 for D (7 bases). Germline V CDR1 and CDR2: DFQATT, SNEGSKA (reference sequence). V dropped 0 bases and J dropped 6 bases, with 16 bases sitting between them. The CDR3 spans 15 residues. CDR3 coding DNA: TGCAGTGCTAGAGAGTCGGGCAGGGGGGTGGATACGCAGTATTTT. It translates to CSARESGRGVDTQYF.

This clonotype was recorded at least ten times. The chain uses TRBV20-1 and TRBJ1-5; a weak D match, TRBD1 (6 bases). Deletions cut 0 bases from V and 1 base from J, with 10 bases between. The CDR3 length is 15 residues. In germline, CDR1 is DFQATT, CDR2 SNEGSKA (reference sequence). The CDR3: CSARDRTVSNQPQHF. The CDR3 DNA reads as TGCAGTGCTAGAGATCGGACAGTGAGCAATCAGCCCCAGCATTTT.